This T cell receptor beta chain was sequenced during a study of identical twins (dated by TCRdb to the mid-2010s). Turning to the overall study: The study deep-sequenced TCR alpha and beta repertoires from monozygotic twins, unrelated adults of various ages and cord blood to test whether fetal clonotypes persist. To rule out contamination, replicate twin experiments were performed at different times with different library preparation protocols. Findings and caveats that apply to the study as a whole: Invariant T cells such as MAIT and iNKT could partly confound zero-insertion analyses, although diverse VJ usage argued against such confounding for most clonotypes. Out-of-frame TCR alpha sharing in monozygotic twins was systematically underestimated by recombination models, whereas sharing between unrelated individuals was in agreement with the recombination models. Excess twin sharing in beta out-of-frame sequences was weaker because fewer shared sequences lowered the signal-to-noise ratio. Compared with coincidental sharing between unrelated individuals, out-of-frame TCR alpha sequences shared between twins had an excess of sequences with low generation probability. Conclusions relied on cross-sectional statistical analysis, since the same donors could not be followed over many years. Fewer insertions were carried by abundant cord blood beta clonotypes, a similar but weaker trend appeared in young adult naive repertoires, and no such trend appeared in memory repertoires.

Looking up the germline V gene yields CDR1 SGDLS and CDR2 YYNGEE. The CDR3 measures 15 amino acids from cysteine to phenylalanine. Only CDR3 DNA is held: 45 bases, read in frame from base 1. V loses 0 bases of germline sequence and J loses 3 bases, and the interval between the two ends is 10 bases. Details on this clonotype: The specificity of this receptor is unknown. Base quality data are lacking; no much larger clone is found one base away.

All donors were healthy Caucasians. Three pairs of female monozygotic twins, all aged 18 to 29 years, were included in the twin cohort. RNA for TCR libraries was isolated from peripheral blood mononuclear cells. Preparation of the library involved 5' RACE. The instrument was an Illumina HiSeq 2000. Template switching introduced a universal primer binding site; the final cDNA contained a unique molecular identifier, enabling accurate counting of TCR cDNA molecules. Specific primers in the conserved constant-segment region were used to synthesize first-strand cDNA for the TCR alpha and beta chains. To control for contamination, every cDNA library was double barcoded, receiving both a SMART-Mk sample barcode and Illumina barcodes. TruSeq adapter sequences along with Illumina sample barcodes were introduced in two successive PCR steps. Sequencing of the TCR alpha and beta cDNA libraries was done on the Illumina HiSeq platform using custom primers. The paper's data handling went like this. MiGEC was used to process raw reads and extract unique molecular identifiers, and MiXCR was used to find CDR3 positions. Recombination models were inferred per individual with the repgenHMM and IGoR tools using an EM algorithm. The analysis of shared clonotypes was done with the tcR package in R, with sharing normalized by the product of cloneset sizes. Out-of-frame nonproductive sequences were analyzed to study raw recombination free of thymic and clonal selection effects. TCRdb cleaned the public reads at Q25 with fastp, built clones with MiXCR and kept in-frame beta chains. Records with the same CDR3 protein are collapsed into one entry carrying the most frequent genes and DNA. These V and J calls derive from TCRdb rather than the authors' analysis. This sample lists about 660,000 distinct CDR3 sequences; more than 6.5% were detected once. 0.75% to 1% of the sample belongs to the ten largest clones.

A further study also used this sample, focusing on yellow fever vaccine responses in identical twins. Taken from the second paper: According to the authors, in identical twins the way T cells responded to vaccination appeared partly convergent and partly personalized. Focusing on identical twins, the study followed the T cell clones that responded to the vaccine, and did so with precision.

This TCR was recovered from a woman under 30 in good health. Recombination joined TRBV9 with TRBJ2-1; the D region possibly corresponds to TRBD2 (7 bases align). Sequences were obtained from PBMCs. The DNA reads TGTGCCAGCAGCGTAGGCGGGGGCTTCTACAATGAGCAGTTCTTC. It codes for CASSVGGGFYNEQFF.